The source of this T cell receptor (beta chain) is a study of T-cell memory formation after mild COVID-19. Study-wide findings and caveats: CM and EM subsets held most contracting CD4+ clones; EMRA held CD8+ ones. In second-wave clones peaking day 37, SARS-CoV-2 specificity remained unconfirmed. A subset of responding clones appeared in pre-infection memory, suggesting cross-reactive memory joined.

The CDR3 is 14 amino acids. The V end was cut by 4 bases, the J end by 0 bases, with 9 bases between. Germline V gives CDR1 MNHEY, CDR2 SVGAGI. This clonotype appeared a few times. The antigen remains unidentified. TCRdb reprocessed the 5' RACE reads with MiXCR, giving one entry per CDR3 protein. The table includes about 180,000 distinct CDR3 sequences, 15% to 20% detected once. This TCR derives from an adult woman who had mild COVID-19 (a few samples of this study predate the infection). Cell type and time point are not known. The chain carries TRBV6-5 and TRBJ1-1; no clear D. Sequencing was done on a sample of PBMCs or a T cell subset sorted from them (not recorded which). CDR3 sequence (DNA): TGTGCCAGCAGTTCTAACAACCTGAACACTGAAGCTTTCTTT. Translating it yields CASSSNNLNTEAFF.